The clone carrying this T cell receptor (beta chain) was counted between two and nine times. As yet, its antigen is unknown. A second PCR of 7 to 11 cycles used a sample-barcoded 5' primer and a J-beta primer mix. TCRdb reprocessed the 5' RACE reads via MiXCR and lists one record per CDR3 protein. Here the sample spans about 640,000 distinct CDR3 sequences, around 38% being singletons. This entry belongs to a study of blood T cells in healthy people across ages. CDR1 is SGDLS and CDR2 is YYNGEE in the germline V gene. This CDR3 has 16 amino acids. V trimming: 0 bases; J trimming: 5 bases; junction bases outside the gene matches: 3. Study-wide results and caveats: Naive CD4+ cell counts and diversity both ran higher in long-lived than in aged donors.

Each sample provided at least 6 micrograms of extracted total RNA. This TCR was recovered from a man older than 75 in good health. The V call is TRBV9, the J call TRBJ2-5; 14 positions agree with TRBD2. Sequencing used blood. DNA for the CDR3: TGTGCCAGCAGCGTAGTGGGACTAGCGGGAGTGGAGACCCAGTACTTC. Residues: CASSVVGLAGVETQYF.